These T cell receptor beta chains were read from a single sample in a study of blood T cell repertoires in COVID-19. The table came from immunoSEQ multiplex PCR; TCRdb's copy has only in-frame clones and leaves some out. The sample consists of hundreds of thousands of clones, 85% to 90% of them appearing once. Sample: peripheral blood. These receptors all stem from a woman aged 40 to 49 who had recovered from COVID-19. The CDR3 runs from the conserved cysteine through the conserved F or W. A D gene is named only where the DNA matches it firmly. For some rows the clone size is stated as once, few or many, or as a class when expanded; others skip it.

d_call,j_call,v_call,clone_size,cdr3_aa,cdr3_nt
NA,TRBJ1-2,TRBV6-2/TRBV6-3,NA,CASSSRTSSGYTF,TGTGCCAGCAGCTCCCGGACAAGCAGTGGCTACACCTTC
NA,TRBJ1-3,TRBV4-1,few,CASSLGGASGNTIYF,TGCGCCAGCAGCCTAGGGGGAGCCTCTGGAAACACCATATATTTT
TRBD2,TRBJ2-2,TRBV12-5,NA,CASGPTSARGTGELFF,TGTGCTAGTGGGCCGACTAGCGCTCGGGGCACCGGGGAGCTGTTTTTT
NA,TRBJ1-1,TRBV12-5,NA,CASGPGQKNTEAFF,TGTGCTAGTGGCCCGGGACAAAAGAACACTGAAGCTTTCTTT
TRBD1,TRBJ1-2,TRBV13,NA,CASSSLQGDNYGYTF,TGTGCCAGCAGCTCCCTACAGGGGGATAACTATGGCTACACCTTC
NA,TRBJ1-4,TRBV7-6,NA,CASSPLRAEDNEKLFF,TGTGCCAGCAGCCCCCTCAGGGCTGAAGATAATGAAAAACTGTTTTTT
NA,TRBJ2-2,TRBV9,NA,CASSGPGGGQAGELFF,TGTGCCAGCAGCGGCCCTGGGGGGGGGCAAGCCGGGGAGCTGTTTTTT
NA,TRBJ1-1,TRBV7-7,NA,CASSKDRNTEAFF,TGTGCCAGCAGCAAGGACAGAAACACTGAAGCTTTCTTT
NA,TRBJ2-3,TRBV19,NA,CASSPQQGSADTQYF,TGTGCCAGTTCACCTCAACAGGGCTCCGCAGATACGCAGTATTTT
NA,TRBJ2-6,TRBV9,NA,CASSVRGSGANVLTF,TGTGCCAGCAGCGTTCGAGGCTCTGGGGCCAACGTCCTGACTTTC
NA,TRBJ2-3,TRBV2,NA,CASSDGRAPDTQYF,TGTGCCAGCAGTGATGGCAGGGCTCCAGATACGCAGTATTTT
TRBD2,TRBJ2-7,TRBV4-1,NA,CASSPTSGASREQYF,TGCGCCAGCAGCCCGACTAGCGGGGCATCTAGGGAGCAGTACTTC
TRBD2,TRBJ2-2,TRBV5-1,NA,CASSFPSGTNPGELFF,TGCGCCAGCAGCTTCCCTAGCGGGACCAACCCCGGGGAGCTGTTTTTT
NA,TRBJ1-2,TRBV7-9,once,CASSLAGGYGYTF,TGTGCCAGCAGCTTAGCCGGCGGATATGGCTACACCTTC
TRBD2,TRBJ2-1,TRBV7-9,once,CASSFIAGEYNEQFF,TGTGCCAGCAGCTTCATAGCGGGGGAATACAATGAGCAGTTCTTC
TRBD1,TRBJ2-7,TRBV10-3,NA,CAISESSGRGPPLYYEQYF,TGTGCCATCAGTGAGTCATCCGGCAGGGGGCCCCCCCTCTACTACGAGCAGTACTTC
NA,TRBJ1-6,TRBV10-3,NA,CAITEQGIGDSPLHF,TGTGCCATCACCGAACAGGGTATTGGGGATTCACCCCTCCACTTT
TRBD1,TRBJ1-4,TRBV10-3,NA,CAISVQGFEKLFF,TGTGCCATCTCCGTACAGGGGTTTGAAAAACTGTTTTTT
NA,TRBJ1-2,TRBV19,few,CASSVRGNYGYTF,TGTGCCAGTAGTGTGCGGGGAAACTATGGCTACACCTTC
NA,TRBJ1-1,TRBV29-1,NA,CSVASPGGGALAFF,TGCAGCGTCGCATCCCCTGGCGGGGGGGCGCTGGCTTTCTTT
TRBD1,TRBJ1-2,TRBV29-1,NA,CSVGGQHDGYTF,TGCAGCGTTGGGGGACAGCACGATGGCTACACCTTC
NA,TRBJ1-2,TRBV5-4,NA,CASSLWSGITNYGYTF,TGTGCCAGCAGCTTGTGGAGCGGAATCACTAACTATGGCTACACCTTC
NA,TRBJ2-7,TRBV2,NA,CASSGHTSYEQYF,TGTGCCAGCAGTGGACATACCTCCTACGAGCAGTACTTC
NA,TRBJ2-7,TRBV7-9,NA,CASSSGLQGHEQYF,TGTGCCAGCAGCTCCGGGCTACAGGGCCACGAGCAGTACTTC
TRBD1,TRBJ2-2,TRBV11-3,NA,CASSLGQGDTGELFF,TGTGCCAGCAGCTTGGGACAGGGAGACACCGGGGAGCTGTTTTTT
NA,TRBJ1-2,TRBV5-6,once,CASSLDYYYGYTF,TGTGCCAGCAGCTTGGATTACTACTATGGCTACACCTTC
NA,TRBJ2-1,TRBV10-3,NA,CAISDGASYNEQFF,TGTGCCATCTCCGATGGGGCAAGTTACAATGAGCAGTTCTTC
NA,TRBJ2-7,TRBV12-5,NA,CASVRGNGASYYEQYF,TGTGCTAGTGTTAGGGGGAATGGAGCGTCCTACTACGAGCAGTACTTC
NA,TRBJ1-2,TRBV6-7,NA,CASSFKGGSVRVSYTF,TGTGCCAGCAGTTTCAAAGGAGGGTCAGTCAGGGTAAGCTACACCTTC
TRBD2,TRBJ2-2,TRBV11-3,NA,CASSLSGENTGELFF,TGTGCCAGCAGCTTAAGCGGGGAGAACACCGGGGAGCTGTTTTTT
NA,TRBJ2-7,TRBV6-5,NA,CASTAYEDRYEQYF,TGTGCCAGCACCGCCTACGAAGACAGATACGAGCAGTACTTC
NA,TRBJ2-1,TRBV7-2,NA,CASSLWGGGAYNEQFF,TGTGCCAGCAGCTTATGGGGAGGGGGGGCCTACAATGAGCAGTTCTTC
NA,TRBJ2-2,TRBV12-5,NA,CASGTGAVTGELFF,TGTGCTAGTGGAACAGGAGCAGTCACCGGGGAGCTGTTTTTT
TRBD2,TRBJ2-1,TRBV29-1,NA,CSVSRLAGGIGEQFF,TGCAGCGTTTCGAGACTAGCGGGGGGTATTGGTGAGCAGTTCTTC
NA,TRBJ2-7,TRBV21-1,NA,CASSKRWGQGNNEQYF,NA
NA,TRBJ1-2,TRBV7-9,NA,CASSSGGRVAYGYTF,TGTGCCAGCAGCTCGGGGGGTAGGGTTGCCTATGGCTACACCTTC
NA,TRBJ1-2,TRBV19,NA,CASSTRRTAGLAGYGYTF,TGTGCCAGTAGTACCCGCCGGACTGCCGGCTTAGCCGGCTATGGCTACACCTTC
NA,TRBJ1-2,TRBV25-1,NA,CASSEPQGNFYGYTF,TGTGCCAGCAGTGAACCACAGGGAAATTTCTATGGCTACACCTTC
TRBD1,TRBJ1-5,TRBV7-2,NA,CASSSGQGSNQPQHF,TGTGCCAGCAGCTCTGGACAGGGAAGCAATCAGCCCCAGCATTTT
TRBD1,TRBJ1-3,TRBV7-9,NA,CASSYRGVSGNTIYF,TGTGCCAGCAGCTACAGGGGCGTATCCGGAAACACCATATATTTT
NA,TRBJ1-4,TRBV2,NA,CASSVGGVFNEKLFF,TGTGCCAGCAGTGTCGGAGGGGTATTTAATGAAAAACTGTTTTTT
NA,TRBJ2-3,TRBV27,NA,CASSHRVLLTDTQYF,TGTGCCAGCAGTCACCGGGTCCTCCTCACAGATACGCAGTATTTT
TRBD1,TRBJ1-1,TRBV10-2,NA,CASSPGEGAAFF,TGCGCCAGCAGCCCCGGTGAGGGGGCGGCTTTCTTT
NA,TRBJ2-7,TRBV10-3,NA,CAISESWAGDAREQYF,TGTGCCATCAGTGAGTCGTGGGCAGGGGATGCAAGAGAGCAGTACTTC
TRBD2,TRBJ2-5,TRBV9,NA,CASSPRSGTSGVQETQYF,TGTGCCAGCAGCCCCCGTTCCGGGACTAGCGGGGTTCAAGAGACCCAGTACTTC
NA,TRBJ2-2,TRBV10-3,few,CAITPGRRTGELFF,TGTGCCATCACGCCGGGTCGTAGGACCGGGGAGCTGTTTTTT
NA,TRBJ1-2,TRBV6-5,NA,CASSYSITQGTGYTF,TGTGCCAGCAGTTACTCGATCACCCAGGGGACTGGCTACACCTTC
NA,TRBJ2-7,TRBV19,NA,CASSIDLRVVGYEQYF,TGTGCCAGTAGTATAGACCTCCGGGTCGTTGGCTACGAGCAGTACTTC
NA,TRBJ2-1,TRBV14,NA,CASSLLTGYNEQFF,TGTGCCAGCAGCCTACTAACAGGTTACAATGAGCAGTTCTTC
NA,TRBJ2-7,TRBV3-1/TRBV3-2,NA,CASSTLGGPEQYF,TGTGCCAGCAGCACGCTCGGGGGGCCCGAGCAGTACTTC
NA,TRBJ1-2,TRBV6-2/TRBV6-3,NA,CASSYDLLDPGYTF,TGTGCCAGCAGTTACGATCTTCTAGATCCGGGATACACCTTC
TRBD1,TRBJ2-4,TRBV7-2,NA,CASSLVGKGAPKNIQYF,TGTGCCAGCAGCTTAGTAGGAAAGGGGGCCCCCAAAAACATTCAGTACTTC
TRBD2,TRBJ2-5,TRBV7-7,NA,CASSLARTSGGAYQETQYF,TGTGCTAGCAGCTTAGCGCGGACTAGCGGGGGGGCCTATCAAGAGACCCAGTACTTC
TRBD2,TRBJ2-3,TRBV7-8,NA,CASSLEFAAGGLADTQYF,TGTGCCAGCAGCTTAGAGTTCGCAGCGGGGGGGCTCGCAGATACGCAGTATTTT
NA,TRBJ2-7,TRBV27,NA,CASSPRDVLGEQYF,TGTGCCAGCAGTCCCCGGGATGTCTTAGGCGAGCAGTACTTC
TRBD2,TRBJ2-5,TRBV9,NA,CASSVGASGGAETQYF,TGTGCCAGCAGCGTAGGGGCTAGCGGGGGGGCAGAGACCCAGTACTTC
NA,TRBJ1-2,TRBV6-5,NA,CASSYEGVWGYTF,TGTGCCAGCAGTTACGAAGGGGTCTGGGGCTACACCTTC
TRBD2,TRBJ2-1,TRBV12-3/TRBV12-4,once,CASTLGRDNEQFF,TGTGCCAGCACCCTGGGGAGGGACAATGAGCAGTTCTTC
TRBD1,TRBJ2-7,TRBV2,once,CASSGQALPYEQYF,TGTGCCAGCAGCGGACAGGCCTTACCCTACGAGCAGTACTTC